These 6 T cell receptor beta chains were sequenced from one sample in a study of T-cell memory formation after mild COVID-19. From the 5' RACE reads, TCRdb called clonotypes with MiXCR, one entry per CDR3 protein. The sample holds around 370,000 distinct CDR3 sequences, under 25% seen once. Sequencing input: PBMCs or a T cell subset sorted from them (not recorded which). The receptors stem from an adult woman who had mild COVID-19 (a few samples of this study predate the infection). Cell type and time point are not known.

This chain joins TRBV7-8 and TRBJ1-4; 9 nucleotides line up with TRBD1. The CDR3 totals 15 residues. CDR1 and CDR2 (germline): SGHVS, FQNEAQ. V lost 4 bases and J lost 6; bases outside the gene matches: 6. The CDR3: CASSSTWDRDEKLFF. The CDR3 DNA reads TGTGCCAGCAGCTCTACCTGGGACAGGGATGAAAAACTGTTTTTT.

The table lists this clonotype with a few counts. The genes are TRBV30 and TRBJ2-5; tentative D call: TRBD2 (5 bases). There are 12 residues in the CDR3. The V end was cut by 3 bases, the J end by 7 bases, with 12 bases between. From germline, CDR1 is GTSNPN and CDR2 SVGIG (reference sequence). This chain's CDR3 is CAWREWGVTQYF. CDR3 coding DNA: TGTGCCTGGAGGGAGTGGGGAGTGACCCAGTACTTC.

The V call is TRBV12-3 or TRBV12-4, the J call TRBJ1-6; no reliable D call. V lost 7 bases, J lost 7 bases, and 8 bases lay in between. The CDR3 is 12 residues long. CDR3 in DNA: TGTGCCAGCACCCGCGAGAATTCACCCCTCCACTTT. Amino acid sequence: CASTRENSPLHF.

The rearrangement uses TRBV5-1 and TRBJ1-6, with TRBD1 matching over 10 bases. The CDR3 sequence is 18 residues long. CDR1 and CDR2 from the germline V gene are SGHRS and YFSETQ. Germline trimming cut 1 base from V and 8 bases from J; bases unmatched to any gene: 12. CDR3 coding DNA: TGCGCCAGCAGCTTGTGGGTTTCCGGGACAGGGGTAGATTCACCCCTCCACTTT. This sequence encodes CASSLWVSGTGVDSPLHF.

The CDR3 loop reads CSARSGGLGHEQYF. The CDR3, as DNA: TGCAGTGCCCGATCCGGAGGACTAGGGCACGAGCAGTACTTC. This rearrangement joins TRBV20-1 to TRBJ2-7; 7 nucleotides match TRBD2. This CDR3 is built from 14 residues. Germline values: CDR1 DFQATT, CDR2 SNEGSKA (reference sequence). The junction had 13 bases not matched to a gene; V was cut back by 6 bases and J by 5 bases.

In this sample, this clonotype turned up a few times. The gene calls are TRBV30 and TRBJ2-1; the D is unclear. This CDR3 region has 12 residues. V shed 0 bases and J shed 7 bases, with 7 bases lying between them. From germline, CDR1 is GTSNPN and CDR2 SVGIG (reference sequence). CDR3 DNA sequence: TGTGCCTGGAGTGTACTCAGGAATGAGCAGTTCTTC. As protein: CAWSVLRNEQFF.